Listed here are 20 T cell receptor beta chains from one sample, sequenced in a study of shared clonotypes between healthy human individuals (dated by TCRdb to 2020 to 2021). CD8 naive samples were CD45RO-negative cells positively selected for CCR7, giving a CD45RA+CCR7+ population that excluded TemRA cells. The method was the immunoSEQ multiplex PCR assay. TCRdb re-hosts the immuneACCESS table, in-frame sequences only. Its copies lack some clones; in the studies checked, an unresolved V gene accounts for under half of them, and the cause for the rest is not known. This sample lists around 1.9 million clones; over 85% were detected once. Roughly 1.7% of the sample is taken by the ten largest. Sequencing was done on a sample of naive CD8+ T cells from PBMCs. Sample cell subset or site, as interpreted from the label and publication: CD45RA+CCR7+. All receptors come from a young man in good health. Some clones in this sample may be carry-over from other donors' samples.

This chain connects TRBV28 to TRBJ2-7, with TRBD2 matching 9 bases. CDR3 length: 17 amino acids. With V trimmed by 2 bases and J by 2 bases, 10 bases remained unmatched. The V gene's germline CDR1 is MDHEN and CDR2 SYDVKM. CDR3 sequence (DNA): TGTGCCAGCAGTTTAATTTACGGGACTAGCATCGCCTACGAGCAGTACTTC. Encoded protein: CASSLIYGTSIAYEQYF.

Here the CDR3 DNA reads TGCGCCAGCAGCCAAGAAGCGGGAAAGGAAAATGAGCAGTTCTTC. It specifies CASSQEAGKENEQFF. This chain joins TRBV4-1 and TRBJ2-1; 7 nucleotides agree with TRBD2. The length of the CDR3 is 15 residues. Germline loops: CDR1 MGHRA, CDR2 YSYEKL. Germline trimming cut 0 bases from V and 7 bases from J; bases unmatched to any gene: 6.

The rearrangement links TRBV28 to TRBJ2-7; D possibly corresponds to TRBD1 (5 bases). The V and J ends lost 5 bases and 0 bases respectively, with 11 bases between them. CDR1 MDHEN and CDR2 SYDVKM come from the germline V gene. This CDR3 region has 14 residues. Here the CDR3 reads CASSQWGSSYEQYF. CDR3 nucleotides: TGTGCCAGCAGTCAATGGGGCAGCTCCTACGAGCAGTACTTC.

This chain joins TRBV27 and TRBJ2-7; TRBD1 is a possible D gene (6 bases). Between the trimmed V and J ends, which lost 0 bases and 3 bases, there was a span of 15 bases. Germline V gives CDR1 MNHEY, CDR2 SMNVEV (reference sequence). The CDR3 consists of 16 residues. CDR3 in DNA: TGTGCCAGCAGTTTATCCCGGGGCCTACAGGGCTACGAGCAGTACTTC. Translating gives CASSLSRGLQGYEQYF.

The CDR3 DNA is TGTGCCAGCAGCTTAGCAGAGAGTGAAGCTTTCTTT. Translated: CASSLAESEAFF. V is TRBV7-6 and J is TRBJ1-1; no firm D call. V dropped 0 bases and J dropped 7 bases, with 6 bases sitting between them. Germline assignment: CDR1 SGHVS and CDR2 FNYEAQ. The CDR3 is made up of 12 amino acids.

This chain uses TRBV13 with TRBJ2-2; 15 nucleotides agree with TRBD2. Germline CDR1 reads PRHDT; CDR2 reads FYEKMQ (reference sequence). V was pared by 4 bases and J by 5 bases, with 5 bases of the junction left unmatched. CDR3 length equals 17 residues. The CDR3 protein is CASSWTSGRAPTGELFF. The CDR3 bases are TGTGCCAGCAGCTGGACTAGCGGGAGGGCCCCTACCGGGGAGCTGTTTTTT.

The CDR3 DNA is TGTGCCTGGAGTGTACAAGGGTCGGGCAATCAGCCCCAGCATTTT. This encodes CAWSVQGSGNQPQHF. V and J are TRBV30 and TRBJ1-5; D not certain. Germline V gives CDR1 GTSNPN, CDR2 SVGIG (reference sequence). V lost 0 bases and J 2 bases, leaving 11 bases between the germline ends. The CDR3 contains 15 residues.

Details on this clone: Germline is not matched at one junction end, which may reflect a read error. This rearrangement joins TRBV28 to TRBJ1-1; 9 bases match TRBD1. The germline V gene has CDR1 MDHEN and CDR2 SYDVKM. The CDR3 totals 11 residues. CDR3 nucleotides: TGCGGGACAGGGATTCCCACTGAAGCTTTCTTT. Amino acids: CGTGIPTEAFF.

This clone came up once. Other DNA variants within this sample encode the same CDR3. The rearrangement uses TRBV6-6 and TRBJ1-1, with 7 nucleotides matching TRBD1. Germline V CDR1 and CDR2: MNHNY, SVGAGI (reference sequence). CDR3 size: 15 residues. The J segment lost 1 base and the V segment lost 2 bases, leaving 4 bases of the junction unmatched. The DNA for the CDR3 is TGTGCCAGCAGTTACGGGCCAGGGGGGAACACTGAAGCTTTCTTT. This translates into CASSYGPGGNTEAFF.

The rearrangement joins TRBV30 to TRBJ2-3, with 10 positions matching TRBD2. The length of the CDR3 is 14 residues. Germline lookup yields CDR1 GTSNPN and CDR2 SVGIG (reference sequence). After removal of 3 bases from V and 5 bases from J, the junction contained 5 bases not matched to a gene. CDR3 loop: CAWRALAGQDTQYF. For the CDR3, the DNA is TGTGCCTGGAGAGCACTAGCGGGACAAGATACGCAGTATTTT.

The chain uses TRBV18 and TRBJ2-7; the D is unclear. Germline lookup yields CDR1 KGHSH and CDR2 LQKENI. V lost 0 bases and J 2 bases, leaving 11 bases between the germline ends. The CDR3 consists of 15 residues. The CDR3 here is CASSPPDVSPYEQYF. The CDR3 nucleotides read TGTGCCAGCTCACCACCGGATGTATCCCCCTACGAGCAGTACTTC.

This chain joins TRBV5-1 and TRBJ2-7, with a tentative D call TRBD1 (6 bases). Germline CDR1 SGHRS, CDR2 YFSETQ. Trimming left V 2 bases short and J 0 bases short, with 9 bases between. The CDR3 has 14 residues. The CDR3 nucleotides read TGCGCCAGCAGCTTCACGGACAGCTCCTACGAGCAGTACTTC. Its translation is CASSFTDSSYEQYF.

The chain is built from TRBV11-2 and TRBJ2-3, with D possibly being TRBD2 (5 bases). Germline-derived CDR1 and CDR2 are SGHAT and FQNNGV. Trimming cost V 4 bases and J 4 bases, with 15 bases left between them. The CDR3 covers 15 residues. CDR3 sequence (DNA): TGTGCCAGCAGCTCCCCGGGGATTTCGGCAGATACGCAGTATTTT. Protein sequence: CASSSPGISADTQYF.

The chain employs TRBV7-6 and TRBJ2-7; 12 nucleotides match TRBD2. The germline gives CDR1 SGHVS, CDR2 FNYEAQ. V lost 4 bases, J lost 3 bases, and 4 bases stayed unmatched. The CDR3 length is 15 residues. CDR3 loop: CASSSSGRAHYEQYF. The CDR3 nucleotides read TGTGCCAGCAGCTCTAGCGGGAGGGCCCACTACGAGCAGTACTTC.

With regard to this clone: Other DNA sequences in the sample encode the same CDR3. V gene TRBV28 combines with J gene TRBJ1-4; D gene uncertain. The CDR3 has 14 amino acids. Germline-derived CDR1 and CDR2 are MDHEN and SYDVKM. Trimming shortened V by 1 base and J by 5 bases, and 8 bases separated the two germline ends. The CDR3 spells CASSLSYGNEKLFF. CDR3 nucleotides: TGTGCCAGCAGTTTATCGTACGGAAATGAAAAACTGTTTTTT.

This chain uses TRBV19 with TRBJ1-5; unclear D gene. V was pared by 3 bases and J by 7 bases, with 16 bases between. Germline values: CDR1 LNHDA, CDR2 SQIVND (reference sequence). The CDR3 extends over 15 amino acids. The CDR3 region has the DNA TGTGCCAGTAGTATTCGGACGGAACTAGGGCAGCCCCAGCATTTT. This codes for CASSIRTELGQPQHF.

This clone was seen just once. DNA of the CDR3: TGTGCCAGCAGCCGGCCGGGACAGGGCGACACAGATACGCAGTATTTT. Its protein product is CASSRPGQGDTDTQYF. The V gene is TRBV27, the J gene TRBJ2-3; 9 bases are shared with TRBD1. This CDR3 has 16 residues. Germline V lookup: CDR1 MNHEY, CDR2 SMNVEV (reference sequence). V gave up 6 bases and J gave up 2 bases; unmatched junction bases: 9.

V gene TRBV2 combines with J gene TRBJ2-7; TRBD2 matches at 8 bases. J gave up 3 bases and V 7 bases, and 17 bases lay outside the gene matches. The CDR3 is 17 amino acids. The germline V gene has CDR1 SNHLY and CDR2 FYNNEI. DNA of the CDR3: TGTGCCAGCACGGGGACTAGAGGAAGGGGAGCACACTACGAGCAGTACTTC. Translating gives CASTGTRGRGAHYEQYF.

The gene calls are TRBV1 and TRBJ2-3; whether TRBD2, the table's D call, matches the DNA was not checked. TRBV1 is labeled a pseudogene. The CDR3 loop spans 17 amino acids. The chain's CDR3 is CTSSQDCLAGCTDTQYF. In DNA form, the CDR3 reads TGCACCAGCAGCCAAGATTGTCTAGCGGGATGCACAGATACGCAGTATTTT.

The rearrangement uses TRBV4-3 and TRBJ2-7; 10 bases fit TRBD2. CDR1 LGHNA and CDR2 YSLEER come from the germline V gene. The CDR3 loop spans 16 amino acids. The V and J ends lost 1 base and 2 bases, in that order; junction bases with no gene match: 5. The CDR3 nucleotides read TGCGCCAGCAGCCAAGGAAGCGGGAGGGCCACCTACGAGCAGTACTTC. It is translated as CASSQGSGRATYEQYF.